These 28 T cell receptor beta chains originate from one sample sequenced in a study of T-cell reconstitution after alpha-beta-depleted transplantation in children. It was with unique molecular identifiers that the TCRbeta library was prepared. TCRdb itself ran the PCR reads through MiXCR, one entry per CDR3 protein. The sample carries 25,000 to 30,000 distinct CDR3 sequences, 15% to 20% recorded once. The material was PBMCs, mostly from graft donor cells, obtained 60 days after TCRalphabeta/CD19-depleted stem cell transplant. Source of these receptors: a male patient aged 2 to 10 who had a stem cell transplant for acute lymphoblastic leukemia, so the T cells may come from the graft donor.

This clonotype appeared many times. Here the CDR3 reads CASSLTTGARGPNYEQYF. CDR3 sequence (DNA): TGTGCCAGTAGCCTCACAACGGGGGCGCGGGGGCCCAACTACGAGCAGTACTTC. The chain employs TRBV19 and TRBJ2-7, with D maybe TRBD2 (7 bases). The germline V and J ends were trimmed by 6 bases and 3 bases, with 27 bases remaining between them. The CDR3 has 18 amino acids. Per the germline V gene, CDR1 is LNHDA and CDR2 is SQIVND (reference sequence).

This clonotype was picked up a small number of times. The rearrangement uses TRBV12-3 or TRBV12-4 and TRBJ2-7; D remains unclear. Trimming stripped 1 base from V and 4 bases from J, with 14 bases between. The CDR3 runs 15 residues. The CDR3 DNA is TGTGCCAGCAGTTTAGGGCCAGAGAACAATTACGAGCAGTACTTC. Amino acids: CASSLGPENNYEQYF.

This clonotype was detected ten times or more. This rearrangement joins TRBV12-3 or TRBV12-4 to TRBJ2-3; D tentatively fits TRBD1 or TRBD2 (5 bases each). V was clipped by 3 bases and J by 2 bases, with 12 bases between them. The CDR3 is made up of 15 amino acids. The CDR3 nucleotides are TGTGCCAGCAGTTTGGCAGGGACGCACACAGATACGCAGTATTTT. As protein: CASSLAGTHTDTQYF.

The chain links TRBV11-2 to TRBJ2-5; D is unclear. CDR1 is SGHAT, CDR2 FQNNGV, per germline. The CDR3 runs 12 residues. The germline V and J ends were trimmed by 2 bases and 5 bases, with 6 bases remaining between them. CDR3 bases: TGTGCCAGCAGCTTAAGCGTTGAGACCCAGTACTTC. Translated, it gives CASSLSVETQYF.

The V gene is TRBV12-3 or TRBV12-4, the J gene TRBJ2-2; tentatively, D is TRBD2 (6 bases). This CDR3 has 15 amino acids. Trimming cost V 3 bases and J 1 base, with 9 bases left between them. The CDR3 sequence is CASSFLALNTGELFF. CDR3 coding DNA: TGTGCCAGCAGTTTCCTAGCGCTGAACACCGGGGAGCTGTTTTTT.

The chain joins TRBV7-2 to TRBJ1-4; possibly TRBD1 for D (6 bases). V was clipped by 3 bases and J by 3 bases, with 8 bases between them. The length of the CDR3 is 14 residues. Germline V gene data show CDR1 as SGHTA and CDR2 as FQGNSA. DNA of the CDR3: TGTGCCAGCAGCTTCGGGACATCTAATGAAAAACTGTTTTTT. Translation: CASSFGTSNEKLFF.

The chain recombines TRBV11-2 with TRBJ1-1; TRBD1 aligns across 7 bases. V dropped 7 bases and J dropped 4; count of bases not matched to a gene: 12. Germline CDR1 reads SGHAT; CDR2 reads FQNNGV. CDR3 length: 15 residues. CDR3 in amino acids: CASTRDSLWGTEAFF. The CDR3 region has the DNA TGTGCCAGCACCCGGGACAGTCTCTGGGGCACTGAAGCTTTCTTT.

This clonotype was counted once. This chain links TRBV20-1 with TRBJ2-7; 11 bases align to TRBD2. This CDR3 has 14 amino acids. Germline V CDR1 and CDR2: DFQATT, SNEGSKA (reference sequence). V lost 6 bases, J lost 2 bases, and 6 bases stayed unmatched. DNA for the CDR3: TGCAGTGCGCTTCTAGCGGGGGGAGCCTACGAGCAGTACTTC. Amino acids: CSALLAGGAYEQYF.

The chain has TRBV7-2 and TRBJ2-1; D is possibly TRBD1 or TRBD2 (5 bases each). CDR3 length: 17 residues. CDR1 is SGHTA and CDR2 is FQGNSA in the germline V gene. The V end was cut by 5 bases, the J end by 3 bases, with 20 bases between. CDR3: CASSLPRWGIGYNEQFF. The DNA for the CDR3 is TGTGCCAGCAGCCTTCCACGGTGGGGGATCGGCTACAATGAGCAGTTCTTC.

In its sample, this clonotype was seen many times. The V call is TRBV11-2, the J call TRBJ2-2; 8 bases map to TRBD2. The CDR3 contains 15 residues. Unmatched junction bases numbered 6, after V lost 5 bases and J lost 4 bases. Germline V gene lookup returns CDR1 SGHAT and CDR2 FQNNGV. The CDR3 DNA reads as TGTGCCAGCAGCCGGGAGGGCTCCGGCACCGGGGAGCTGTTTTTT. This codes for CASSREGSGTGELFF.

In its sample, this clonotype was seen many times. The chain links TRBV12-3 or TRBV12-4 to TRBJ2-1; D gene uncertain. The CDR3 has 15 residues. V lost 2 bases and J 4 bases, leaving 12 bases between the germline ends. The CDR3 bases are TGTGCCAGCAGTTTAAGAGGAATCGGGTACAATGAGCAGTTCTTC. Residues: CASSLRGIGYNEQFF.

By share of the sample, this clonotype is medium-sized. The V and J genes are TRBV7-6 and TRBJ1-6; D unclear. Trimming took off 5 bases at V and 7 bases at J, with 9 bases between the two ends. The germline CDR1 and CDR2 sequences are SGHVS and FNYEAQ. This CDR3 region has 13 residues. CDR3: CASSPNMNSPLHF. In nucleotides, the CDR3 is TGTGCCAGCAGCCCTAACATGAATTCACCCCTCCACTTT.

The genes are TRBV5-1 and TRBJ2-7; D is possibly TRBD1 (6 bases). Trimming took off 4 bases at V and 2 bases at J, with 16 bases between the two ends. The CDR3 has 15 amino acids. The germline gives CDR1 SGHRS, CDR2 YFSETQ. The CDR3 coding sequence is TGCGCCAGCAGCGCGGACGGGACACCTACCTACGAGCAGTACTTC. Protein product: CASSADGTPTYEQYF.

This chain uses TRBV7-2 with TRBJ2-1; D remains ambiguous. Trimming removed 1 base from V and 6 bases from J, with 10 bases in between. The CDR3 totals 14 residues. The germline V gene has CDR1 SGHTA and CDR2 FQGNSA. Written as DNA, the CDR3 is TGTGCCAGCAGCTTAGGCTCGGCCAGCAATGAGCAGTTCTTC. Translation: CASSLGSASNEQFF.

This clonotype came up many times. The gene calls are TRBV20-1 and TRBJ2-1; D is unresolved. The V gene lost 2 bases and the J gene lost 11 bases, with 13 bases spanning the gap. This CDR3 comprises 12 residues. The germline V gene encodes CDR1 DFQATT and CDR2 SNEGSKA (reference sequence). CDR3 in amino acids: CSARHASGQQFF. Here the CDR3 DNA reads TGCAGTGCTAGACACGCTTCCGGACAGCAGTTCTTC.

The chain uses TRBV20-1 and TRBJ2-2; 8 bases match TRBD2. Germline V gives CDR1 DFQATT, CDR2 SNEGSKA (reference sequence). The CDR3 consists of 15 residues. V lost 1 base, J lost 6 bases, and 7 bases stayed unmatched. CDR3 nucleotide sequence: TGCAGTGCTAGAGCAAGACTAGCGTCCGCCGGGGAGCTGTTTTTT. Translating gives CSARARLASAGELFF.

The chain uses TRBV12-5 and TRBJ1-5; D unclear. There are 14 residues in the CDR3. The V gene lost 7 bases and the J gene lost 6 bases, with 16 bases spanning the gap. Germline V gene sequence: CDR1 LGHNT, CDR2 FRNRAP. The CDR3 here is CASALGGPGQPQHF. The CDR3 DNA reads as TGTGCTAGTGCCCTAGGCGGCCCCGGTCAGCCCCAGCATTTT.

The CDR3 sequence: CASGLVSGPRLEAFF. The CDR3 DNA reads TGTGCTAGTGGTTTGGTGAGTGGCCCGAGGCTTGAGGCTTTCTTT. The chain carries TRBV12-5 and TRBJ1-1; D gene ambiguous. The germline CDR1 and CDR2 sequences are LGHNT and FRNRAP. This CDR3 is 15 amino acids long. The V end lost 0 bases, the J end lost 11 bases, and 19 bases lay between the germline ends.

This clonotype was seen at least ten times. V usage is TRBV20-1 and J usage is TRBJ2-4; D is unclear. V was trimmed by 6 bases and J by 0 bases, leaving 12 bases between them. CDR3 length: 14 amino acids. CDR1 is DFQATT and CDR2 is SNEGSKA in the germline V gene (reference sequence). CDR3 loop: CSADLGLAKNIQYF. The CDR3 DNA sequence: TGCAGTGCCGACCTAGGGTTAGCCAAAAACATTCAGTACTTC.

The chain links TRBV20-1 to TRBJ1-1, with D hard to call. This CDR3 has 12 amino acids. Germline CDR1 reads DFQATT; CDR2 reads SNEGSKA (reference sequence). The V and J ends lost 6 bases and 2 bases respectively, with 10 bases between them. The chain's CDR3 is CSASGLNTEAFF. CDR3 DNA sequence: TGCAGTGCCTCTGGCCTCAACACTGAAGCTTTCTTT.

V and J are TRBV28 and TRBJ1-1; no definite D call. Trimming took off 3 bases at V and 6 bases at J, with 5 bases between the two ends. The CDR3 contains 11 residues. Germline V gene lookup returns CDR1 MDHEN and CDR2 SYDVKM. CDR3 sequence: CASSFGAEAFF. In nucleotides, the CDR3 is TGTGCCAGCAGTTTCGGGGCTGAAGCTTTCTTT.

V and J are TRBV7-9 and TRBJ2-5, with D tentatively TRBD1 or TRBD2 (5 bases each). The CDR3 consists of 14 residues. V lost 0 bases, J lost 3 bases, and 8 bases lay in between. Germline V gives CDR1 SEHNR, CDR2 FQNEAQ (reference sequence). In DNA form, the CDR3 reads TGTGCCAGCAGCTTAGCCGGGACCAAAGAGACCCAGTACTTC. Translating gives CASSLAGTKETQYF.

CDR3 loop: CASSPLQETQYF. DNA for the CDR3: TGTGCCAGCTCACCACTCCAAGAGACCCAGTACTTC. The chain joins TRBV18 to TRBJ2-5; no clear D. Germline assignment: CDR1 KGHSH and CDR2 LQKENI. V was pared by 1 base and J by 1 base, with 1 base between. The CDR3 loop spans 12 amino acids.

DNA for the CDR3: TGTGCCAGCAGCTTGGAAGGGGGAGATAGCAATCAGCCCCAGCATTTT. This translates into CASSLEGGDSNQPQHF. The chain combines TRBV5-5 with TRBJ1-5, with a weak D call TRBD1 (6 bases). The germline V gene has CDR1 SGHKS and CDR2 YYEKEE (reference sequence). V shed 0 bases and J shed 0 bases, with 10 bases lying between them. This CDR3 spans 16 amino acids. Based on the CDR3 plus reference TRBV5-5 and TRBJ1-5, the full variable domain is DAGVTQSPTHLIKTRGQQVTLRCSPISGHKSVSWYQQVLGQGPQFIFQYYEKEERGRGNFPDRFSARQFPNYSSELNVNALLLGDSALYLCASSLEGGDSNQPQHFGDGTRLSIL.

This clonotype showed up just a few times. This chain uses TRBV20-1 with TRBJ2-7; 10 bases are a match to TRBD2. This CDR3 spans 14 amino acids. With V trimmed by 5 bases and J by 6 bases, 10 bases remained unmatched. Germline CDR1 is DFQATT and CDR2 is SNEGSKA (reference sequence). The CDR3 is CSAPFSGGTGEQYF. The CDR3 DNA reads TGCAGTGCTCCCTTTAGCGGGGGGACGGGCGAGCAGTACTTC.

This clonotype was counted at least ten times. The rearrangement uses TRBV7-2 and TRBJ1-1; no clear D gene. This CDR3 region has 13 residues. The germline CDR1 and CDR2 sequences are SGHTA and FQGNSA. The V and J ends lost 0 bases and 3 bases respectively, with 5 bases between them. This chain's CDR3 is CASSLARYTEAFF. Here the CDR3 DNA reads TGTGCCAGCAGCTTAGCGCGGTACACTGAAGCTTTCTTT. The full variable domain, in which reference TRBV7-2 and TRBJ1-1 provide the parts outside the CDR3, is GAGVSQSPSNKVTEKGKDVELRCDPISGHTALYWYRQSLGQGLEFLIYFQGNSAPDKSGLPSDRFSAERTGGSVSTLTIQRTQQEDSAVYLCASSLARYTEAFFGQGTRLTVV.

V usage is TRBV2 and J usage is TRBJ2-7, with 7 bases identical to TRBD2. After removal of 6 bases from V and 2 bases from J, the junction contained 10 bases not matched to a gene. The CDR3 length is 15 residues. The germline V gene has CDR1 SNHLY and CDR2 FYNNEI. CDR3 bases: TGTGCCAGCAGCCCGAGCGGGACGTTACCCTACGAGCAGTACTTC. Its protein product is CASSPSGTLPYEQYF.

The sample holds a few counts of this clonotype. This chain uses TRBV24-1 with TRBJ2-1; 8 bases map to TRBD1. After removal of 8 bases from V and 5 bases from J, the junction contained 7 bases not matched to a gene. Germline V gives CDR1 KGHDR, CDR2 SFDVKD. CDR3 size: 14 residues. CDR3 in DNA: TGTGCCACCAATGACAGGGGCGCCCACAATGAGCAGTTCTTC. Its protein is CATNDRGAHNEQFF.